This T cell receptor (beta chain) originates from a study of post-analysis software for immune sequencing data. About the research overall: Secondary progressive, relapsing-remitting and progressive-relapsing multiple sclerosis were among the included disease courses. Whole-study findings and limits: Four or five TRBV segments were more frequent in patients than controls; TRBV5-6, TRBV5-1 and TRBV20-1 belonged to this group.

The CDR3 length is 14 residues. The J segment lost 3 bases and the V segment lost 4 bases, leaving 3 bases of the junction unmatched. The V gene's germline CDR1 is MNHNY and CDR2 SVGAGI (reference sequence). Regarding this clonotype: Its antigen is unknown.

Built from TCR beta cDNA, the libraries had unique molecular identifiers in them. MiXCR, applied by TCRdb to the PCR reads, yields one record per CDR3 protein. The data contain roughly 600,000 distinct CDR3 sequences, about 44% of them singletons. This rearrangement joins TRBV6-6 to TRBJ2-3; 8 bases map to TRBD2. The sequence was obtained from a girl aged 10-17 years with multiple sclerosis. The sample was blood. Here the CDR3 DNA reads TGTGCCAGCAGTTGGACTAGCCCGACAGATACGCAGTATTTT. This sequence encodes CASSWTSPTDTQYF.